Listed below are T cell receptor beta chains from one sample, sequenced in a study of T cell responses to AZD1222 COVID-19 vaccine. Using immunoSEQ multiplex PCR, the repertoire was profiled, and TCRdb retains in-frame clones only, with some absent. The sample has 75,000 to 90,000 clones, over 75% seen once; the top ten hold about 3%. Specimen: peripheral blood, collected 28 days after the second AZD1222 dose. The receptors were sampled from an adult who received the AZD1222 COVID-19 vaccine. Both conserved end residues are part of each CDR3. D genes are given only for firm matches. A clone size is listed for some rows: how often the clone was seen (once, few, many), or a class if it is expanded.

D gene	V gene	clone size	J gene	CDR3 protein	CDR3 DNA
-	TRBV29-1	-	TRBJ2-3	CSGRDWPSTDTQYF	TGCAGCGGACGCGACTGGCCTAGCACAGATACGCAGTATTTT
-	TRBV2	-	TRBJ1-2	CASSGRTYYGYTF	TGTGCCAGCAGTGGCCGGACCTACTATGGCTACACCTTC
-	TRBV5-1	-	TRBJ1-2	CASSLDGSNYGYTF	TGCGCCAGCAGCTTGGACGGATCTAACTATGGCTACACCTTC
-	TRBV7-9	-	TRBJ1-4	CASSFPSGVENEKLFF	TGTGCCAGCAGCTTCCCTTCGGGGGTCGAGAATGAAAAACTGTTTTTT
-	TRBV7-3	once	TRBJ1-1	CASSLKGDGRFMNTEAFF	TGTGCCAGCAGCTTAAAAGGGGACGGAAGATTCATGAACACTGAAGCTTTCTTT
-	TRBV7-2	-	TRBJ1-5	CASSLDGGQPQHF	TGTGCCAGCAGCTTAGACGGAGGTCAGCCCCAGCATTTT
-	TRBV6-1	-	TRBJ2-7	CASSDRNYEQYF	TGTGCCAGCAGTGATCGGAACTACGAGCAGTACTTC
-	TRBV19	-	TRBJ1-5	CASLAEGYSNQPQHF	TGTGCCAGCCTGGCGGAGGGGTATAGCAATCAGCCCCAGCATTTT
-	TRBV5-1	-	TRBJ2-3	CASSLAVGGTDTQYF	TGCGCCAGCAGCTTGGCCGTCGGAGGGACAGATACGCAGTATTTT
-	TRBV7-9	once	TRBJ2-5	CASSLGSGGETQYF	TGTGCCAGCAGCTTAGGATCAGGAGGAGAGACCCAGTACTTC
TRBD2	TRBV20-1	few	TRBJ2-3	CSASTPGLAGDTQYF	TGCAGTGCTAGTACCCCGGGACTAGCAGGAGATACGCAGTATTTT
-	TRBV10-3	-	TRBJ1-2	CATTGTPGLGYTF	TGTGCCACTACGGGGACGCCCGGCTTAGGCTACACCTTC
-	TRBV24-1	-	TRBJ2-1	CATMQGSSYNEQFF	TGTGCCACCATGCAGGGTAGCTCCTACAATGAGCAGTTCTTC
-	TRBV18	once	TRBJ1-2	CASSPGALANYGYTF	TGTGCCAGCTCACCCGGGGCCCTAGCTAACTATGGCTACACCTTC
-	TRBV2	-	TRBJ2-2	CASSREGRDTGELFF	TGTGCCTCCTCCAGAGAGGGTAGGGACACCGGGGAGCTGTTTTTT